One and the same sample provided the 31 T cell receptor beta chains below, sequenced in a study of CD8+CD57+ T cells in acquired aplastic anemia. CDR3 and TCR beta VDJ profiling relied on genomic DNA as the template. TCRdb ran MiXCR on the reads and lists one entry per CDR3 protein. The sample gives some 170,000 distinct CDR3 sequences, 45% to 55% of which show up once; over 0.95% is in the top ten. The sequenced patients had an expansion of CD8+CD57+ cells seen by flow cytometry. The sequenced sample consisted of sorted CD4+, CD8+, or CD8+CD57+ T cells (not recorded which) from PBMCs. The receptor set was obtained from a human donor with aplastic anemia.

The rearrangement joins TRBV24-1 to TRBJ1-5, with TRBD1 identical over 8 bases. CDR1 is KGHDR and CDR2 is SFDVKD in the germline V gene. This CDR3 is 17 amino acids long. After removal of 0 bases from V and 0 bases from J, the junction contained 3 bases not matched to a gene. The CDR3 sequence is CATSDLRTGYSNQPQHF. CDR3 DNA: TGTGCCACCAGTGATTTGAGGACAGGGTATAGCAATCAGCCCCAGCATTTT.

This clonotype was counted only a few times. Since a much larger clone is just one base distant, this may be a read error. The rearrangement uses TRBV12-3 or TRBV12-4 and TRBJ2-1, with D unresolved. Trimming removed 5 bases from V and 4 bases from J, with 9 bases in between. This CDR3 has 13 amino acids. The CDR3 loop is CASSMDHYNEQFF. CDR3 DNA: TGTGCCAGCAGTATGGACCATTACAATGAGCAGTTCTTC.

The chain links TRBV19 to TRBJ2-3, with D possibly matching TRBD1 (5 bases). Trimming shortened V by 3 bases and J by 2 bases, and 9 bases separated the two germline ends. This CDR3 is 14 amino acids long. Germline assignment: CDR1 LNHDA and CDR2 SQIVND (reference sequence). CDR3 sequence reads: CASSIDRPTDTQYF. In DNA, the CDR3 is TGTGCCAGTAGTATCGACAGACCCACAGATACGCAGTATTTT.

This clonotype was recorded at least ten times. The J gene is TRBJ2-7, the V gene TRBV7-9; no clear D gene. V was clipped by 5 bases and J by 5 bases, with 16 bases between them. CDR1 SEHNR and CDR2 FQNEAQ come from the germline V gene (reference sequence). This CDR3 has 14 residues. The CDR3 region has the DNA TGTGCCAGCAGCCTCGGGCCTGGTCTCGACGAGCAGTACTTC. It yields the protein CASSLGPGLDEQYF.

There are many counts of this clonotype. This sequence joins TRBV19 and TRBJ1-2, with 7 bases lining up with TRBD1. The CDR3 has 14 residues. V lost 5 bases to trimming and J lost 4 bases; unmatched junction nucleotides: 7. Germline CDR1 LNHDA, CDR2 SQIVND (reference sequence). As DNA, the CDR3 is TGTGCCAGTAGTCGGGGCCCAGGGGGCTATGGCTACACCTTC. The encoded protein is CASSRGPGGYGYTF.

This clonotype showed up many times. V usage is TRBV3-1 and J usage is TRBJ2-1; 9 bases fit TRBD2. Germline V gene data show CDR1 as LGHDT and CDR2 as YNNKEL (reference sequence). J lost 8 bases, V lost 1 base, and 9 bases had no gene match. CDR3 length: 16 residues. CDR3 nucleotides: TGTGCCAGCAGCCAAGGAAGGCGGGGGGGCTTAGATGAGCAGTTCTTC. It yields the protein CASSQGRRGGLDEQFF.

This clonotype has at least ten counts. The chain employs TRBV5-1 and TRBJ1-6; 7 positions match TRBD1. The CDR3 loop spans 15 amino acids. Trimming took 0 bases from V and 7 from J; bases not matched to a gene: 4. Germline lookup yields CDR1 SGHRS and CDR2 YFSETQ. CDR3 region: CASSLAGTANSPLHF. The CDR3 DNA sequence: TGCGCCAGCAGCTTGGCCGGGACAGCAAATTCACCCCTCCACTTT.

Notes on this clonotype: A much more abundant neighbour one base away suggests this may be a read error. The chain recombines TRBV7-6 with TRBJ2-5; 12 bases fit TRBD2. V lost 8 bases and J lost 5; bases outside the gene matches: 6. CDR1 and CDR2 from the germline V gene are SGHVS and FNYEAQ. This CDR3 spans 14 amino acids. CDR3 DNA sequence: TGTGCCAGCGGCCCCGGACTAGCGGGGGAGACCCAGTACTTC. It encodes CASGPGLAGETQYF.

The table lists this clonotype with many counts. V is TRBV20-1 and J is TRBJ2-1, with 7 nucleotides matching TRBD1. There are 16 residues in the CDR3. Germline CDR1 DFQATT, CDR2 SNEGSKA (reference sequence). V lost 2 bases to trimming and J lost 7 bases; unmatched junction nucleotides: 14. CDR3 sequence reads: CSARNSRDSSRNEQFF. The CDR3, as DNA: TGCAGTGCTAGAAATAGCCGGGACAGCTCGAGGAATGAGCAGTTCTTC.

The chain employs TRBV6-1 and TRBJ2-2; 7 bases map to TRBD2. The CDR3 loop spans 16 amino acids. CDR1 MNHNS and CDR2 SASEGT come from the germline V gene. V was clipped by 2 bases and J by 6 bases; unmatched bases: 9. The CDR3 region has the DNA TGTGCCAGCAGTGAACGGGGGGAACCTGGTGCCGGGGAGCTGTTTTTT. It yields the protein CASSERGEPGAGELFF.

This clonotype has only a few counts. V usage is TRBV3-1 and J usage is TRBJ1-2, with a possible D match to TRBD1 (5 bases). The CDR3 sequence is 16 residues long. Germline CDR1 and CDR2: LGHDT and YNNKEL (reference sequence). Trimming stripped 1 base from V and 0 bases from J, with 12 bases between. In DNA, the CDR3 is TGTGCCAGCAGCCAAGTCCCCGGGGGGACTAACTATGGCTACACCTTC. It encodes CASSQVPGGTNYGYTF.

V gene TRBV2 combines with J gene TRBJ2-1, with TRBD2 as a possible D gene (6 bases). The CDR3 loop spans 13 amino acids. Germline CDR1 SNHLY, CDR2 FYNNEI. V was cut by 5 bases and J by 8 bases, with 13 bases left in between. The CDR3 loop reads CASSSTRYDEQFF. CDR3 nucleotides: TGTGCCAGCAGTTCGACTAGATACGATGAGCAGTTCTTC.

This clonotype was detected many times. The rearrangement links TRBV2 to TRBJ2-2; D unclear. Looked up from germline, CDR1 is SNHLY and CDR2 is FYNNEI. The CDR3 contains 14 residues. The V and J ends lost 9 bases and 1 base respectively, with 12 bases between them. The DNA for the CDR3 is TGTGCCAGTCTCGAGGTTGGGAACACCGGGGAGCTGTTTTTT. It translates to CASLEVGNTGELFF. Filled out from reference TRBV2 and TRBJ2-2, the complete variable domain reads EPEVTQTPSHQVTQMGQEVILRCVPISNHLYFYWYRQILGQKVEFLVSFYNNEISEKSEIFDDQFSVERPDGSNFTLKIRSTKLEDSAMYFCASLEVGNTGELFFGEGSRLTVL.

This clonotype was detected a few times. The CDR3 DNA sequence: TGTGCCACCAGTGCGGCAGGGTCCTACGAGCAGTACTTC. It translates to CATSAAGSYEQYF. The chain has TRBV24-1 and TRBJ2-7, with D possibly being TRBD1 (5 bases). The CDR3 has 13 residues. CDR1 and CDR2 (germline): KGHDR, SFDVKD. V was shortened by 5 bases and J by 1 base, with 8 bases between the two germline ends.

At least ten counts were recorded for this clonotype. This chain connects TRBV5-1 to TRBJ2-3; D unclear. The germline V gene has CDR1 SGHRS and CDR2 YFSETQ. The CDR3 has 15 residues. Trimming cost V 4 bases and J 5 bases, with 17 bases left between them. CDR3 in DNA: TGCGCCAGCAGCCTCCAGGCTAGAGAAAGAGATACGCAGTATTTT. Translated, it gives CASSLQARERDTQYF.

The chain couples TRBV5-4 to TRBJ2-3; D gene ambiguous. The CDR3 is 13 amino acids. CDR1 SGHNT and CDR2 YYREEE come from the germline V gene (reference sequence). Trimming stripped 4 bases from V and 2 bases from J, with 8 bases between. Written as DNA, the CDR3 is TGTGCCAGCAGCCCCCCGTCCACAGATACGCAGTATTTT. It codes for CASSPPSTDTQYF.

Comment on this clonotype: Relative to the germline gene, one junction end is altered; a read error may explain this. The chain couples TRBV2 to TRBJ2-7; possible D gene TRBD1, 6 bases. The CDR3 has 13 amino acids. From germline, CDR1 is SNHLY and CDR2 FYNNEI. CDR3 nucleotide sequence: TGTGCCAGCATTGGACAGCCCTCCTACAAGCAGTACTTC. As protein: CASIGQPSYKQYF.

The J gene is TRBJ2-5, the V gene TRBV7-8; 7 nucleotides match TRBD1. Germline V lookup: CDR1 SGHVS, CDR2 FQNEAQ. Trimming removed 2 bases from V and 5 bases from J; junction bases left unmatched: 11. This CDR3 region has 16 residues. The CDR3, as DNA: TGTGCCAGCAGCTTACCGACAGGGAAGGTGCTGGAGACCCAGTACTTC. This sequence encodes CASSLPTGKVLETQYF.

The V and J genes are TRBV10-3 and TRBJ1-6; D is undetermined. The CDR3 runs 15 residues. V was shortened by 4 bases and J by 5 bases, with 12 bases between the two germline ends. Germline V lookup: CDR1 ENHRY, CDR2 SYGVKD. The CDR3 DNA follows: TGTGCCATCAGTGCCTTGTCCGGAGATAATTCACCCCTCCACTTT. Its translation is CAISALSGDNSPLHF.

V usage is TRBV24-1 and J usage is TRBJ2-7; TRBD1 agrees at 8 bases. The CDR3 has 13 amino acids. Germline V gives CDR1 KGHDR, CDR2 SFDVKD. The V and J ends lost 2 bases and 8 bases, in that order; junction bases with no gene match: 4. CDR3 nucleotide sequence: TGTGCCACCAGTGATTACCAGGGGGCCCAGCAGTACTTC. Its protein is CATSDYQGAQQYF.

This clonotype was detected ten times or more. The chain employs TRBV20-1 and TRBJ1-2, with D possibly being TRBD1 (5 bases). Per germline, CDR1 DFQATT and CDR2 SNEGSKA (reference sequence). This CDR3 spans 13 amino acids. Trimming took off 1 base at V and 2 bases at J, with 8 bases between the two ends. The CDR3 DNA is TGCAGTGCTAGAGGCAGGGAAAACTATGGCTACACCTTC. As protein: CSARGRENYGYTF.

The J gene is TRBJ1-5, the V gene TRBV19, with 12 nucleotides matching TRBD1. V shed 7 bases and J 6 bases; nucleotides not matched to a gene: 7. Germline V gives CDR1 LNHDA, CDR2 SQIVND (reference sequence). CDR3 size: 15 residues. DNA of the CDR3: TGTGCCAGTACCAAGGGACAGGGGGCTTTTCAGCCCCAGCATTTT. Translating gives CASTKGQGAFQPQHF.

This clonotype was seen a handful of times. The rearrangement uses TRBV24-1 and TRBJ2-2; 7 positions match TRBD1. V shed 3 bases, J shed 3 bases, and the junction held 6 bases outside the gene matches. This CDR3 comprises 16 residues. Looked up from germline, CDR1 is KGHDR and CDR2 is SFDVKD. The CDR3 region is CATSDPRQGHTGELFF. The CDR3 bases are TGTGCCACCAGTGATCCGAGACAGGGTCACACCGGGGAGCTGTTTTTT.

The chain carries TRBV24-1 and TRBJ1-2; 7 positions agree with TRBD1. Germline-derived CDR1 and CDR2 are KGHDR and SFDVKD. The J segment lost 5 bases and the V segment lost 6 bases, leaving 8 bases of the junction unmatched. This CDR3 is built from 14 residues. CDR3 amino acids: CATSTRGQGYGYTF. For the CDR3, the DNA is TGTGCCACCAGTACGAGGGGGCAGGGGTATGGCTACACCTTC.

V is TRBV2 and J is TRBJ2-7, with D possibly being TRBD1 (5 bases). V was clipped by 5 bases and J by 0 bases, with 14 bases between them. The CDR3 sequence is 15 residues long. CDR1 is SNHLY and CDR2 is FYNNEI in the germline V gene. This chain's CDR3 is CASSYRDSLSYEQYF. The CDR3 DNA follows: TGTGCCAGCAGTTATCGAGACAGCCTCTCCTACGAGCAGTACTTC.

The chain is built from TRBV24-1 and TRBJ2-7; 9 bases line up with TRBD1. CDR1 is KGHDR and CDR2 is SFDVKD in the germline V gene. The CDR3 is 15 residues long. V lost 2 bases to trimming and J lost 3 bases; unmatched junction nucleotides: 4. In DNA, the CDR3 is TGTGCCACCAGTGATTCCGGGACAGGGCTCTACGAGCAGTACTTC. Amino acid sequence: CATSDSGTGLYEQYF.

This clonotype has a count of ten or more. The rearrangement joins TRBV4-3 to TRBJ2-5, with 11 nucleotides matching TRBD2. The CDR3 totals 16 residues. The ends lost 5 bases at V and 5 bases at J; junction bases unmatched: 10. The germline CDR1 and CDR2 sequences are LGHNA and YSLEER. The DNA of the CDR3 is TGCGCCAGCAGCATATCCGGGACTAGCGGTGGGGAGACCCAGTACTTC. The encoded protein is CASSISGTSGGETQYF.

This chain connects TRBV20-1 to TRBJ2-7; TRBD2 aligns across 9 bases. The CDR3 is made up of 13 amino acids. V shed 4 bases and J 2 bases; nucleotides not matched to a gene: 3. Germline loops: CDR1 DFQATT, CDR2 SNEGSKA (reference sequence). The CDR3 loop is CSATPSGAYEQYF. DNA of the CDR3: TGCAGTGCTACCCCTAGCGGGGCCTACGAGCAGTACTTC.

This clonotype was seen at least ten times. The chain links TRBV5-6 to TRBJ2-6; no reliable D call. V lost 7 bases, J lost 0 bases, and 14 bases lay in between. The CDR3 totals 16 residues. Germline loops: CDR1 SGHDT, CDR2 YYEEEE. In nucleotides, the CDR3 is TGTGCCAGCGCCCGAGAGGTTAGCTCTGGGGCCAACGTCCTGACTTTC. It codes for CASAREVSSGANVLTF.

The V call is TRBV2, the J call TRBJ2-7, with 9 bases fitting TRBD2. The CDR3 spans 13 residues. After removal of 6 bases from V and 5 bases from J, the junction contained 5 bases not matched to a gene. CDR1 and CDR2 from the germline V gene are SNHLY and FYNNEI. The CDR3 reads CASSGGRADEQYF. CDR3 coding DNA: TGTGCCAGCAGCGGCGGGAGGGCCGACGAGCAGTACTTC.

The gene calls are TRBV7-2 and TRBJ2-5; 10 nucleotides match TRBD1. The CDR3 runs to 15 residues. Per the germline V gene, CDR1 is SGHTA and CDR2 is FQGNSA. Losses at the gene ends were 5 bases for V and 2 bases for J; bases not matched to a gene: 5. For the CDR3, the DNA is TGTGCCAGCAGCCTGGGACAGGGGATGCAAGAGACCCAGTACTTC. This encodes CASSLGQGMQETQYF.